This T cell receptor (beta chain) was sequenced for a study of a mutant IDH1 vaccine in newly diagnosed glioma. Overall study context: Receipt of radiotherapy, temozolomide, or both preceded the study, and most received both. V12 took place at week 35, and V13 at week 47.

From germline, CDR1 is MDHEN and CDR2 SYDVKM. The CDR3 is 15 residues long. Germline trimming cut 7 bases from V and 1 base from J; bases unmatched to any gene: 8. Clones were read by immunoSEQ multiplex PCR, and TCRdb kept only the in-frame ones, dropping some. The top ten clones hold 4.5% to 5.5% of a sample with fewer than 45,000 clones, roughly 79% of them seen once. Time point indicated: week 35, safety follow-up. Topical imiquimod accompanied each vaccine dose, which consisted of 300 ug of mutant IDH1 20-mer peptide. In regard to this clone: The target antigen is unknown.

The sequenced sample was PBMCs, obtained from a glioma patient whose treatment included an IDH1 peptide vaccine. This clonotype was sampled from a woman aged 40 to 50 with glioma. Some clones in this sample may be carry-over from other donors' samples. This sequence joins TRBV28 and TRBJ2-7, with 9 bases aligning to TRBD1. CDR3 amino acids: CASNESGTGSYEQYF. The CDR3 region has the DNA TGTGCCAGCAACGAAAGCGGGACAGGGTCCTACGAGCAGTACTTC.